The 6 T cell receptor beta chains given below trace back to one sample, sequenced in a study of blood T cell repertoires in COVID-19. TCRdb keeps only in-frame clones here, not all; method: immunoSEQ multiplex PCR. The table shows under 250,000 clones, with around nine tenths occurring only once. The specimen was peripheral blood. These receptors originate from a woman aged 55-75 years with acute or convalescent COVID-19.

The chain combines TRBV7-2 with TRBJ2-5; TRBD2 is a possible D gene (6 bases). The germline V gene encodes CDR1 SGHTA and CDR2 FQGNSA. Trimming cost V 1 base and J 5 bases, with 17 bases left between them. There are 16 residues in the CDR3. This CDR3 reads CASSLGAPRGWETQYF. For the CDR3, the DNA is TGTGCCAGCAGCTTAGGGGCCCCACGGGGGTGGGAGACCCAGTACTTC. The entire variable domain, with the rest obtained from reference TRBV7-2 and TRBJ2-5, is as follows: GAGVSQSPSNKVTEKGKDVELRCDPISGHTALYWYRQSLGQGLEFLIYFQGNSAPDKSGLPSDRFSAERTGGSVSTLTIQRTQQEDSAVYLCASSLGAPRGWETQYFGPGTRLLVL.

The chain recombines TRBV4-1 with TRBJ2-7; TRBD1 aligns across 7 bases. This CDR3 has 14 residues. CDR1 is MGHRA, CDR2 YSYEKL, per germline. Germline trimming cut 2 bases from V and 6 bases from J; bases unmatched to any gene: 7. In DNA, the CDR3 is TGCGCCAGCAGCCAAACCCTCGGGACAGCCGAGCAGTACTTC. Amino acids: CASSQTLGTAEQYF.

The gene calls are TRBV21-1 and TRBJ2-2; TRBD1, the table's D call, was not compared with the DNA. TRBV21-1 is assigned pseudogene status. The CDR3 is 17 residues long. The CDR3 coding sequence is TGTGCCAGCAGTCTCAAATACGGGACACTGAACACCGGGGAGCTGTTTTTT. Its protein product is CASSLKYGTLNTGELFF.

The chain combines TRBV6-1 with TRBJ2-7; 8 bases fit TRBD1. The CDR3 loop spans 14 amino acids. Germline CDR1 reads MNHNS; CDR2 reads SASEGT. Trimming removed 5 bases from V and 5 bases from J; junction bases left unmatched: 8. CDR3 in DNA: TGTGCCAGCAGTAACACAGGGGGAACAGACGAGCAGTACTTC. Translating gives CASSNTGGTDEQYF.

V is TRBV7-9 and J is TRBJ2-5; 7 bases are shared with TRBD1. From germline, CDR1 is SEHNR and CDR2 FQNEAQ (reference sequence). The length of the CDR3 is 16 residues. The junction had 12 bases not matched to a gene; V was cut back by 5 bases and J by 3 bases. The CDR3 here is CASSHYDRAVEETQYF. CDR3 bases: TGTGCCAGCAGCCATTACGACAGGGCAGTAGAAGAGACCCAGTACTTC. The variable domain in full, completed from reference TRBV7-9 and TRBJ2-5, reads DTGVSQNPRHKITKRGQNVTFRCDPISEHNRLYWYRQTLGQGPEFLTYFQNEAQLEKSRLLSDRFSAERPKGSFSTLEIQRTEQGDSAMYLCASSHYDRAVEETQYFGPGTRLLVL.

This clone was seen only a few times. V gene TRBV28 combines with J gene TRBJ2-7; D is undetermined. The CDR3 spans 12 residues. Germline CDR1 reads MDHEN; CDR2 reads SYDVKM. V gave up 1 base and J gave up 7 bases, with 8 bases separating them. The CDR3: CASSLSVREQYF. The CDR3 region has the DNA TGTGCCAGCAGTTTATCGGTTAGAGAGCAGTACTTC.